These T cell receptor beta chains were read from a single sample in a study of neurological immune-mediated disorders. One entry per CDR3 protein, called by TCRdb with MiXCR from the 5' RACE reads. The data contain 45,000 or so distinct CDR3 sequences, over 6% of them singletons. The sequenced sample consisted of CD4+ T cells from blood. These receptor sequences come from a woman in her thirties or forties in good health. CDR3s include the opening cysteine and the closing phenylalanine or tryptophan. D genes are given only for firm matches. The size of a clone is reported for some rows only, either as once, few or many, or as a class for expanded clones.

many,TRBD1,TRBJ2-1,14,TRBV20-1,TGCAGTGGGAAGGCCCGGACAGGGGGTCCGCAGCAGTTCTTC,CSGKARTGGPQQFF
many,TRBD2,TRBJ2-3,14,TRBV20-1,TGCAGTGCCGCGGGAGGGCCGATAACAGATACGCAGTATTTT,CSAAGGPITDTQYF
many,NA,TRBJ2-7,15,TRBV7-2,TGTGCCAGCAGCTCTCCCAATCGGATCCCGGGGGAGCAGTACTTC,CASSSPNRIPGEQYF
many,TRBD2,TRBJ2-3,14,TRBV20-1,TGCAGTGCTAGACCTAGCGGGAGTACGGATACGCAGTATTTT,CSARPSGSTDTQYF
many,TRBD2,TRBJ2-1,15,TRBV10-3,TGTGCCATCAGTGAGCTAGCGGGAGGGGACAATGAGCAGTTCTTC,CAISELAGGDNEQFF
many,NA,TRBJ1-1,14,TRBV5-6,TGTGCCAGCAGCACCCGTGACTCTTACACTGAAGCTTTCTTT,CASSTRDSYTEAFF
many,NA,TRBJ2-1,14,TRBV20-1,TGCAGTGCTCCCTCCCTCCGCTCCTACAATGAGCAGTTCTTC,CSAPSLRSYNEQFF
many,NA,TRBJ2-7,12,TRBV28,TGTGCCAGCAGCGAGAGACGGAACGAGCAGTACTTC,CASSERRNEQYF
many,NA,TRBJ2-3,16,TRBV28,TGTGCCAGCAGTCACGGGAGCGGCCTATTCACAGATACGCAGTATTTT,CASSHGSGLFTDTQYF
many,NA,TRBJ1-1,13,TRBV5-1,TGCGCCAGCAGCTTGGAGGCGGACACTGAAGCTTTCTTT,CASSLEADTEAFF
many,TRBD1,TRBJ1-5,18,TRBV6-2/TRBV6-3,TGTGCCAGCACCCGCCCAAAGACAGGGGCCAGTCCTAGTCAGCCCCAGCATTTT,CASTRPKTGASPSQPQHF
many,NA,TRBJ1-4,14,TRBV5-1,TGCGCCAGCGCACCGGGGCAGGGTGTTGAAAAACTGTTTTTT,CASAPGQGVEKLFF
many,TRBD1,TRBJ2-5,15,TRBV7-6,TGTGCCAGCAGCCGGTGGGGACAGGGTCAAGAGACCCAGTACTTC,CASSRWGQGQETQYF
many,TRBD1,TRBJ1-6,13,TRBV29-1,TGCAGCGTGGGGACAGGACAAGGGTCACCCCTCCACTTT,CSVGTGQGSPLHF
many,NA,TRBJ2-7,14,TRBV5-1,TGCGCCAGCAGCTTGGAGGGACACTCCAACGAGCAGTACTTC,CASSLEGHSNEQYF
medium-sized,TRBD2,TRBJ2-1,15,TRBV20-1,TGCAGTGCTAGCAGGGCTAGCGGTTCCTACAATGAGCAGTTCTTC,CSASRASGSYNEQFF
many,NA,TRBJ2-5,15,TRBV7-7,TGTGCCAGCAGCTTAGACACTCCCGGAAGGGAGACCCAGTACTTC,CASSLDTPGRETQYF
NA,TRBD2,TRBJ2-2,14,TRBV24-1,TGTGCCACTAGTACGCGGGGGGACACCGTGGAGCCGTTTTTT,CATSTRGDTVEPFF
many,NA,TRBJ2-1,15,TRBV6-5,TGTGCCAGCAGTTACTCAGGGACTGGATATAATGAGCAGTTCTTC,CASSYSGTGYNEQFF
many,NA,TRBJ2-1,14,TRBV5-1,TGCGCCAGCAGGGCTAGCGAGTCCTACAATGAGCAGTTCTTC,CASRASESYNEQFF
many,NA,TRBJ1-1,14,TRBV5-1,TGCGCCAGCAGGGGGCGGGGGTCGAACACTGAAGCTTTCTTT,CASRGRGSNTEAFF
many,NA,TRBJ2-5,14,TRBV5-1,TGCGCCAGCAGCTTGGAAGGGTCCCTAGAGACCCAGTACTTC,CASSLEGSLETQYF
many,NA,TRBJ2-5,17,TRBV14,TGTGCCAGCAGCCGGCCCCGGGGGAGGAAGTACCAAGAGACCCAGTACTTC,CASSRPRGRKYQETQYF
many,NA,TRBJ2-2,13,TRBV7-2,TGTGCCAGCAGCTTGAAGAACACCGGGGAGCTGTTTTTT,CASSLKNTGELFF
many,NA,TRBJ2-5,13,TRBV7-9,TGTGCCAGCAGCTTAGGGCAAAGAGAGACCCAGTACTTC,CASSLGQRETQYF
many,NA,TRBJ1-1,15,TRBV9,TGTGCCAGCAGCGTAGGGGGTGGAAACAACACTGAAGCTTTCTTT,CASSVGGGNNTEAFF
medium-sized,TRBD2,TRBJ2-2,14,TRBV20-1,TGCAGTGCTAGACAACTAGCGGGAACCGGGGAGCTGTTTTTT,CSARQLAGTGELFF
many,NA,TRBJ2-7,11,TRBV29-1,TGCAGCGTCACGGTTAGGGCAGAGCAGTACTTC,CSVTVRAEQYF
many,TRBD2,TRBJ2-3,15,TRBV5-1,TGCGCCAGCAGCTTGGTAGCGGGAGCCGCAGATACGCAGTATTTT,CASSLVAGAADTQYF
many,TRBD2,TRBJ2-5,15,TRBV7-2,TGTGCCAGCAGCCCTCAGAGCGGGAGGGAAGAGACCCAGTACTTC,CASSPQSGREETQYF
many,TRBD2,TRBJ2-7,15,TRBV29-1,TGCAGCGTTGAAGACGGGGGGTTGGGCTCCTACGAGCAGTACTTC,CSVEDGGLGSYEQYF
many,NA,TRBJ2-1,12,TRBV10-1,TGCGCCAGCAGGGATGATTACAATGAGCAGTTCTTC,CASRDDYNEQFF
many,NA,TRBJ2-7,13,TRBV4-1,TGCGCCAGCAGCCAAGCAAGGGAACACGAGCAGTACTTC,CASSQAREHEQYF
many,NA,TRBJ2-2,16,TRBV7-6,TGTGCCAGCAGCTTAGAACCACCCCCAGACACCGGGGAGCTGTTTTTT,CASSLEPPPDTGELFF
many,NA,TRBJ2-5,11,TRBV29-1,TGCAGCGTCCGACTCCAAGAGACCCAGTACTTC,CSVRLQETQYF
many,TRBD2,TRBJ2-1,17,TRBV9,TGTGCCAGCAGCGTCATTAGCGGGTGGAGCTCCTACAATGAGCAGTTCTTC,CASSVISGWSSYNEQFF
many,NA,TRBJ2-1,16,TRBV27,TGTGCCAGCAGTTATTGGTTGCGGGGGCTATACAATGAGCAGTTCTTC,CASSYWLRGLYNEQFF
many,TRBD1,TRBJ1-1,13,TRBV5-1,TGCGCCAGCAGCCGGAGCCGGGACAGAGAGGCTTTCTTT,CASSRSRDREAFF
NA,NA,TRBJ2-1,16,TRBV6-2/TRBV6-3,TGTTCCAGCAGTTACTCTCCTAGCCGAACTTACAATGAGCAGTTCTTC,CSSSYSPSRTYNEQFF
few,NA,TRBJ1-1,14,TRBV6-1,TGTGCCAGCAGTGAAGACCCTTCCCCCACTGAAGCTTTCTTT,CASSEDPSPTEAFF
many,NA,TRBJ2-4,11,TRBV20-1,TGCAGTGCTAGAACCGAAAACATTCAGTACTTC,CSARTENIQYF
many,NA,TRBJ1-1,12,TRBV28,TGTGCCAGCAGTTTACTCCCTACTGAAGCTTTCTTT,CASSLLPTEAFF
many,NA,TRBJ2-3,12,TRBV5-1,TGCGCCAGCAGCTTGGACGAGCGGGCGCAGTATTTT,CASSLDERAQYF
many,NA,TRBJ2-5,14,TRBV7-9,TGTGCCAGCAGCCCCGCTATCGGTTTGGGGACCCAGTACTTC,CASSPAIGLGTQYF
many,TRBD2,TRBJ2-1,17,TRBV5-1,TGCGCCAGCAGCTTGGAGCCGGCGGGAGGGCCCTACAATGAGCAGTTCTTC,CASSLEPAGGPYNEQFF